Listed here are 13 T cell receptor beta chains from one sample, sequenced in a study of blood T cell repertoires in COVID-19. Repertoires were generated with immunoSEQ multiplex PCR, while TCRdb's copy carries only in-frame clones and drops some. The sample holds 200,000 to 250,000 clones; 87% are singletons and the top ten take approximately 10%. The specimen sequenced was PBMCs or T cells enriched from blood (not recorded which). These receptor sequences come from a man aged 25-45 years who had recovered from COVID-19.

J is TRBJ1-1 and V is TRBV2; TRBD1 might be the D (6 bases). Trimming stripped 2 bases from V and 6 bases from J, with 10 bases between. Germline V gene lookup returns CDR1 SNHLY and CDR2 FYNNEI. The CDR3 totals 13 residues. The CDR3 sequence is CASSEFGTSEAFF. The CDR3 region has the DNA TGTGCCAGCAGTGAATTTGGGACATCTGAAGCTTTCTTT. Supplemented by reference TRBV2 and TRBJ1-1, the full variable domain reads EPEVTQTPSHQVTQMGQEVILRCVPISNHLYFYWYRQILGQKVEFLVSFYNNEISEKSEIFDDQFSVERPDGSNFTLKIRSTKLEDSAMYFCASSEFGTSEAFFGQGTRLTVV.

V gene TRBV6-4 combines with J gene TRBJ1-1; maybe TRBD1 (5 bases). The CDR3 spans 14 residues. Germline V gene sequence: CDR1 MRHNA, CDR2 SNTAGT. V lost 7 bases, J lost 1 base, and 13 bases lay in between. Here the CDR3 reads CASKLHGGNTEAFF. DNA for the CDR3: TGTGCCAGCAAACTTCACGGGGGGAACACTGAAGCTTTCTTT.

J is TRBJ2-1 and V is TRBV28; 8 bases fit TRBD1. Germline values: CDR1 MDHEN, CDR2 SYDVKM. The V segment lost 8 bases and the J segment 5 bases; nucleotides outside the gene matches: 2. The CDR3 is 12 amino acids. In DNA form, the CDR3 reads TGTGCCAGCGGACAGGGTCACAATGAGCAGTTCTTC. Encoded protein: CASGQGHNEQFF.

The chain employs TRBV4-1 and TRBJ1-4, with 9 bases aligning to TRBD1. This CDR3 has 15 amino acids. J was trimmed by 8 bases and V by 4 bases; bases with no gene match: 8. Germline CDR1 and CDR2: MGHRA and YSYEKL. The CDR3 sequence is CASSPTGGAREKLFF. The CDR3 bases are TGCGCCAGCAGCCCTACAGGGGGCGCGAGAGAAAAACTGTTTTTT.

This clone was counted only a few times. The CDR3 coding sequence is TGCGCCAGCAGTTACGGACAGTCTAACGAGCAGTACTTC. Encoded protein: CASSYGQSNEQYF. The V and J genes are TRBV5-1 and TRBJ2-7, with D perhaps matching TRBD1 (6 bases). There are 13 residues in the CDR3. Trimming removed 5 bases at V and 5 bases at J, with 14 bases between. Germline V gene lookup returns CDR1 SGHRS and CDR2 YFSETQ.

The chain has TRBV7-9 and TRBJ2-5; D is undetermined. The CDR3 loop spans 16 amino acids. In germline, CDR1 is SEHNR, CDR2 FQNEAQ (reference sequence). Trimming left V 1 base short and J 4 bases short, with 16 bases between. The CDR3 nucleotides read TGTGCCAGCAGCTTAGTACACGTAAGGAGTGGAGAGACCCAGTACTTC. It translates to CASSLVHVRSGETQYF. The entire variable domain, with the rest obtained from reference TRBV7-9 and TRBJ2-5, is as follows: DTGVSQNPRHKITKRGQNVTFRCDPISEHNRLYWYRQTLGQGPEFLTYFQNEAQLEKSRLLSDRFSAERPKGSFSTLEIQRTEQGDSAMYLCASSLVHVRSGETQYFGPGTRLLVL.

The chain uses TRBV7-2 and TRBJ2-1; the match to TRBD2 covers 11 bases. Germline V gene lookup returns CDR1 SGHTA and CDR2 FQGNSA. The CDR3 contains 14 residues. V was clipped by 4 bases and J by 6 bases; unmatched bases: 2. The CDR3 nucleotides read TGTGCCAGCAGCTCTCTAGCGGGGGGCAATGAGCAGTTCTTC. Translating gives CASSSLAGGNEQFF.

This clone was picked up one time. The CDR3 loop reads CASSPRTSGGAWADTQYF. Written as DNA, the CDR3 is TGTGCCAGCAGCCCACGGACTAGCGGGGGGGCCTGGGCAGATACGCAGTATTTT. The chain links TRBV7-6 to TRBJ2-3; 15 positions match TRBD2. The CDR3 sequence is 18 residues long. The V segment lost 5 bases and the J segment 4 bases; nucleotides outside the gene matches: 10. The germline gives CDR1 SGHVS, CDR2 FNYEAQ.

The rearrangement uses TRBV19 and TRBJ2-5; perhaps TRBD1 as D (5 bases). V lost 1 base to trimming and J lost 5 bases, with 14 bases between them. There are 15 residues in the CDR3. Per the germline V gene, CDR1 is LNHDA and CDR2 is SQIVND (reference sequence). CDR3 loop: CASSIGSSYRETQYF. As DNA, the CDR3 is TGTGCCAGTAGTATAGGCTCCAGTTACAGGGAGACCCAGTACTTC.

CDR3 amino acids: CSVSSQTQYF. The CDR3 DNA reads TGCAGCGTCTCTAGCCAGACCCAGTACTTC. The chain recombines TRBV29-1 with TRBJ2-5, with D perhaps matching TRBD2 (5 bases). The germline gives CDR1 SQVTM, CDR2 ANQGSEA. The CDR3 covers 10 residues. Trimming removed 6 bases at V and 6 bases at J, with 8 bases between. Based on the CDR3 plus reference TRBV29-1 and TRBJ2-5, the full variable domain is SAVISQKPSRDICQRGTSLTIQCQVDSQVTMMFWYRQQPGQSLTLIATANQGSEATYESGFVIDKFPISRPNLTFSTLTVSNMSPEDSSIYLCSVSSQTQYFGPGTRLLVL.

The chain couples TRBV27 to TRBJ2-3; TRBD2 aligns across 8 bases. The junction had 11 bases not matched to a gene; V was cut back by 0 bases and J by 0 bases. The CDR3 is 19 residues long. Germline V lookup: CDR1 MNHEY, CDR2 SMNVEV (reference sequence). The CDR3 loop is CASSLSWSAGDSSTDTQYF. DNA of the CDR3: TGTGCCAGCAGTTTATCGTGGTCAGCGGGGGACTCTAGCACAGATACGCAGTATTTT.

This clone was detected ten times or more. The chain couples TRBV25-1 to TRBJ1-5; D is undetermined. CDR1 is MGHDK, CDR2 SYGVNS, per germline. The CDR3 has 15 amino acids. The germline V and J ends were trimmed by 1 base and 9 bases, with 16 bases remaining between them. Written as DNA, the CDR3 is TGTGCCAGCAGTGAATTTTTGCCCGGTTTTGGGCCCCAGCATTTT. This sequence encodes CASSEFLPGFGPQHF.

The gene calls are TRBV6-6 and TRBJ1-5; a possible D gene is TRBD1 (5 bases). This CDR3 is built from 15 residues. V lost 2 bases to trimming and J lost 1 base, with 9 bases between them. The germline gives CDR1 MNHNY, CDR2 SVGAGI (reference sequence). CDR3: CASSYNAGSNQPQHF. In DNA form, the CDR3 reads TGTGCCAGCAGTTACAACGCAGGGAGCAATCAGCCCCAGCATTTT.